This T cell receptor (beta chain) was profiled in a study of CD8+ T cells in alopecia areata. Overall study: A 6-month period off drug followed tofacitinib, which lasted 6 to 18 months.

Treatment denoted: oral pan-JAK inhibitor, 5-10 mg twice daily. PBMCs yielded sorted CD4+ and CD8+ T cells. Study conclusions and caveats: Scalp clonality and expanded CD8+ clones among the top 100 showed significant decreases with tofacitinib. Sequenced scalp T cells also include alphabeta T cells resident in normal skin.

Details on this clone: Its antigen is not known.

As the sequencing template, cDNA was produced by extracting RNA and reverse transcribing it. Assay: immunoSEQ multiplex PCR; the TCRdb copy retains only in-frame clones and omits some. The data hold a few hundred thousand clones, with more than 30% observed a single time. The clonotype comes from a human donor with alopecia areata. The sequenced sample was CD4+ T cells sorted from blood, obtained between weeks 30 and 35, from a patient treated with tofacitinib.

CDR3 sequence: CASSPRDRMNTEAFF. For the CDR3, the DNA is TGTGCCAGCAGCCCGCGAGACAGGATGAACACTGAAGCTTTCTTT. The chain joins TRBV4-2 to TRBJ1-1; the D gene is possibly TRBD1 (6 bases). The CDR3 length is 15 residues. The V end was cut by 4 bases, the J end by 0 bases, with 12 bases between. Germline assignment: CDR1 LGHNA and CDR2 YNFKEQ.